This T cell receptor beta chain stems from a study of tissue T cells after allogeneic stem cell transplantation. CDR3 sequences, V/J genes, frequencies and template counts came from survey-depth TCRbeta sequencing. The data were produced by immunoSEQ multiplex PCR, yet TCRdb's version contains in-frame clones alone and is incomplete. The table includes fewer than 5,500 clones, around half detected once. Time point noted: mouse harvest day 7 after allogeneic transplant. The graft held 10^6 splenic CD5+ T cells and 10^7 T-cell-depleted bone marrow cells. Tissues came from B6→BALB/c major-mismatch GVHD mice at day 7 or 14. Study-level results: Blood and spleen captured only part of the tissue TCR repertoire. Anatomically similar tissues had similar TCR repertoires within each patient.

By share, this clone counts as large. No antigen is known for it. Gene names follow the mouse nomenclature. The read is 1 residue too short to cover the CDR3 end, so that end is filled in from the germline J gene. The CDR3 covers 15 residues. Germline V gene lookup returns CDR1 MNHDT and CDR2 YYDKIL. Trimming removed 7 bases from V and 6 bases from J; junction bases left unmatched: 7. The sequenced material came from lymph node tissue. The rearrangement joins TRBV17 to TRBJ2-1; 12 bases are shared with TRBD1. This clonotype was sampled from a female BALB/c mouse given C57BL/6 T cells with graft-versus-host disease after an allogeneic hematopoietic cell transplant. The CDR3 bases that were read are TGTGCTAGCACCCGGGACAGGGGGCGCTTTGCTGAGCAGTTC. It codes for CASTRDRGRFAEQF. In full, the CDR3 reads CASTRDRGRFAEQFF.